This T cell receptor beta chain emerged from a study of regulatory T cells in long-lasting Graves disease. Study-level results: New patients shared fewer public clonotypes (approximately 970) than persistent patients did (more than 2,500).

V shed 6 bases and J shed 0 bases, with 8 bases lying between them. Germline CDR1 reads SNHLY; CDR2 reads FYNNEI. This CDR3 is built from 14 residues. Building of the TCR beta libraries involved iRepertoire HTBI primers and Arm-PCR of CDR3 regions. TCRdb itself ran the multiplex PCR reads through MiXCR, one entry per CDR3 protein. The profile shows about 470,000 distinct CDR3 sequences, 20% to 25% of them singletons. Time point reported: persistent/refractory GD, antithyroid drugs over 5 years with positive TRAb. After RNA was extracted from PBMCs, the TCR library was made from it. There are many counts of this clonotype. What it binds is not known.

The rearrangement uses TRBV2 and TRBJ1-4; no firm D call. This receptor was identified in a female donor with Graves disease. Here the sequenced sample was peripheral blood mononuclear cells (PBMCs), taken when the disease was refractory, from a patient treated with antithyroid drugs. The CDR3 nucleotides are TGTGCCAGCAGCCGGGGTACAACTAATGAAAAACTGTTTTTT. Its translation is CASSRGTTNEKLFF.